The text below deals with one T cell receptor (beta chain). What it binds is unknown. These data come from a study of graft-versus-host responses after intestinal transplantation. Study summary: The study gave all recipients anti-thymocyte globulin induction, then tacrolimus and steroids for 2 to 3 years. Study-wide findings and caveats: Declines in HvG clones occurring early post-transplant were associated with peak circulating GvH clone levels. Recipient marrow held GvH clones, some first seen in ileum or blood. In patients with graft-donor T cell macrochimerism, allograft graft-versus-host to host-versus-graft clonal ratios were high.

Generated by immunoSEQ multiplex PCR, the TCRdb table keeps only in-frame clones and is missing some. This sample yields 85,000 to 90,000 clones, of which roughly four fifths are seen a single time; about 17% belongs to the top ten. The source is a human donor who received an intestinal transplant. Specimen: unstimulated CD8+ T cells sorted from spleen or lymph node cells, collected before intestinal transplant.

DNA for the CDR3: TGCGCCAGCAGTGAGTCGGTGGTCTCCATGAACACTGAAGCTTTCTTT. It is translated as CASSESVVSMNTEAFF. The V gene is TRBV10-2, the J gene TRBJ1-1; no clear D gene. V shed 0 bases and J shed 0 bases, with 11 bases lying between them. The CDR3 totals 16 residues. Germline V gene lookup returns CDR1 WSHSY and CDR2 SAAADI.